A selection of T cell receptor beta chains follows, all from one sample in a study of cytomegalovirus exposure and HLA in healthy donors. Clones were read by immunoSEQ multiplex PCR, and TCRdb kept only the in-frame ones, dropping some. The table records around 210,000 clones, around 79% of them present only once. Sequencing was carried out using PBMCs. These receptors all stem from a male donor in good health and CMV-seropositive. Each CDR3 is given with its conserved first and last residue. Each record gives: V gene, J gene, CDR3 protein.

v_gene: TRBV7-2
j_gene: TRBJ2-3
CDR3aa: CASSLGLAGLSDTQYF

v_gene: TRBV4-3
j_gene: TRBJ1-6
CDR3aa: CASSFDSDNSPLHF

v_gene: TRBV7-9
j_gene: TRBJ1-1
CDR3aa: CASSIRVTEAFF

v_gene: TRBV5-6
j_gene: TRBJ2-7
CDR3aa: CASSLGERGSYEQYF

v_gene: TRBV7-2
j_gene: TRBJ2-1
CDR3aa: CASSLARGFYEQFF

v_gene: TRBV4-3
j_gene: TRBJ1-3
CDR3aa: CASSPDNGYTIYF

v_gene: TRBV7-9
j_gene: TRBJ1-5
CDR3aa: CASSFEQGNQPQHF

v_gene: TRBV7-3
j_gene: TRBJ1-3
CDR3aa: CASSLGPSLAGGQLRNTIYF

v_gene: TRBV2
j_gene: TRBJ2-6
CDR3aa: CAREAAGANVLTF

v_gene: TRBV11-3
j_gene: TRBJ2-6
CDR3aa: CASSLADSPSGANVLTF

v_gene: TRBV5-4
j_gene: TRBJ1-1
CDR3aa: CASSSDRGLFAFF

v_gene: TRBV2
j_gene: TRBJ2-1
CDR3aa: CASIYRGPTSYNEQFF

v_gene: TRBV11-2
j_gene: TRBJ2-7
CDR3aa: CASSFLSGRGSYEQYF

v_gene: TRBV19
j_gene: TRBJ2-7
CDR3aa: CASSIVPGIVSGQGPYEQYF

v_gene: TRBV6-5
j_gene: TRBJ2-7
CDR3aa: CASRATGGSYEQYF

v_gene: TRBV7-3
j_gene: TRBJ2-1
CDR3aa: CASSLHDSHEQFF

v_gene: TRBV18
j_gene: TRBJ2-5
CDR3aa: CASSHGTGEQETQYF

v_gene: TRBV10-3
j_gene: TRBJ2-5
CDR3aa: CAITNHREETQYF

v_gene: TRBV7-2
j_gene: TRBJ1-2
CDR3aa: CASSRDRGQLARGYTF

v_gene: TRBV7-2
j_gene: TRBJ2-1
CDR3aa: CASSFASGGMDEQFF

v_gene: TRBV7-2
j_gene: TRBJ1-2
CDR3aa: CASSLRQEKWGYTF

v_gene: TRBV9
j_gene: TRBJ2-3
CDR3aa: CASSVESQGVITDTQYF

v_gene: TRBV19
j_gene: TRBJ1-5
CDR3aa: CASSSLEGWQPQHF

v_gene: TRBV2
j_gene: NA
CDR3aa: CASSNYEQYF

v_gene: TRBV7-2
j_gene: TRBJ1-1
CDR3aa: CASSFYSEGTEAFF

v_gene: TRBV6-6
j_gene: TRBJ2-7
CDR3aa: CASSYDTSTYEQYF

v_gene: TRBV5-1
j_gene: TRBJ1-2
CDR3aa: CASSLTQGGYGYTF

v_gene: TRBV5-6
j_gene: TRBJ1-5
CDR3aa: CASSFGGDRGLYSNQPQHF

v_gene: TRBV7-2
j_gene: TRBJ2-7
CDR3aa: CASSSYYEQYF

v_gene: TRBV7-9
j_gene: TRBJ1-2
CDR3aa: CASSASGTGTSGTF

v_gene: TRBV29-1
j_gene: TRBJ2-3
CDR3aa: CSVNDLAGGTDTQYF

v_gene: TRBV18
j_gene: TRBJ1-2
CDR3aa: CASSPEKPGAGYGYTF

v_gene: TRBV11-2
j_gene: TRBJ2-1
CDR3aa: CASSVRVGAGNEQFF

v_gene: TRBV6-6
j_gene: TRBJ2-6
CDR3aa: CASSYSSPGANVLTF

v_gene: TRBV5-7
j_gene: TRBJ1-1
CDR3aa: CASSLTGLRTEAFF

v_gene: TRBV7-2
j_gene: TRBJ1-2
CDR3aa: CASSSRRGGYTF

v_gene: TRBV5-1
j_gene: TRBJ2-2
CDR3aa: CASSLGMTGELFF

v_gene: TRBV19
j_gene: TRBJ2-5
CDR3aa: CASSIGRSSTSGAGETQYF

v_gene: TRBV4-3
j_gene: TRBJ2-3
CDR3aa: CASSQVRGGAGDTQYF

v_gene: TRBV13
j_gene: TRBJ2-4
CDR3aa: CASSSRTSGALAKNIQYF

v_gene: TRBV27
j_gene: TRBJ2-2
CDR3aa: CASSFLRSGVGRNTGELFF

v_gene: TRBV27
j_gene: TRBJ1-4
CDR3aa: CASSSGTGVEKLFF

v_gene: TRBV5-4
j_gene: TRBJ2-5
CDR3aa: CASGSTGPKPGLAGLETQYF

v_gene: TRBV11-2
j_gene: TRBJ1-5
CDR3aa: CASSLDMRNQPQHF

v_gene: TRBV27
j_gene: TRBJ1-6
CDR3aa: CASSYTGVNSPLHF

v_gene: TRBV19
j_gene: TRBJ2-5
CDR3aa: CASKVRGAKTQYF

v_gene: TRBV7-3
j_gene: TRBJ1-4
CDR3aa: CASSSSGGANEKLFF

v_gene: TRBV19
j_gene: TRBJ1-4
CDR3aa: CASRPAGGAPTNEKLFF

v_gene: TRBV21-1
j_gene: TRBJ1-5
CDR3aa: CASSTWDSGNQPQHF

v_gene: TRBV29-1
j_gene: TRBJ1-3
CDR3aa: CSVWQGVGGNTIYF

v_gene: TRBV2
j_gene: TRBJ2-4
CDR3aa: CASRTGGNIQYF

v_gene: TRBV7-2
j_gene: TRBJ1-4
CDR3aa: CASSFGGRSNEKLFF

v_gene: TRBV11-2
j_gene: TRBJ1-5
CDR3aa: CASSLDRLLSNQPQHF